The rows below give T cell receptor beta chains drawn from one sample of a study of T-cell reconstitution after alpha-beta-depleted transplantation in children. TCRdb re-called the PCR reads with MiXCR, one entry per CDR3 protein. The table includes around 670,000 distinct CDR3 sequences, around 13% detected once. The specimen comprised PBMCs, sampled before TCRalphabeta/CD19-depleted stem cell transplant. The receptors derive from a girl between 2 and 10 years old with congenital amegakaryocytic thrombocytopenia, due to receive a stem cell transplant. CDR3s include the opening cysteine and the closing phenylalanine or tryptophan. A D gene is named only where the DNA matches it firmly. Expanded clones are given a class, and other clones once, few, many or no size at all.

CDR3 protein: CASIRTGTLYEQYF
CDR3 DNA: TGTGCCAGCATCCGGACAGGGACGTTGTACGAGCAGTACTTC
V gene: TRBV5-8
D gene: TRBD1
clone size: few
J gene: TRBJ2-7

CDR3 protein: CASSLALAGGPSYEQYF
CDR3 DNA: TGTGCCAGCAGTTTAGCCCTAGCGGGAGGGCCTTCCTACGAGCAGTACTTC
V gene: TRBV12-3/TRBV12-4
D gene: TRBD2
clone size: -
J gene: TRBJ2-7

CDR3 protein: CASSEFTRGNTGELFF
CDR3 DNA: TGTGCCAGCAGTGAATTTACCAGGGGAAACACCGGGGAGCTGTTTTTT
V gene: TRBV25-1
D gene: -
clone size: -
J gene: TRBJ2-2

CDR3 protein: CASSFEQGEGYTF
CDR3 DNA: TGCGCCAGCAGCTTTGAACAGGGAGAAGGCTACACCTTC
V gene: TRBV5-1
D gene: -
clone size: many
J gene: TRBJ1-2

CDR3 protein: CSAIPGLANYEQYF
CDR3 DNA: TGCAGTGCCATTCCGGGACTAGCGAACTACGAGCAGTACTTC
V gene: TRBV20-1
D gene: TRBD2
clone size: once
J gene: TRBJ2-7

CDR3 protein: CASSYGLAGIYEQYF
CDR3 DNA: TGTGCCAGCAGTTACGGGCTAGCGGGAATCTACGAGCAGTACTTC
V gene: TRBV6-2/TRBV6-3
D gene: TRBD2
clone size: many
J gene: TRBJ2-7

CDR3 protein: CASSLYRGLQETQYF
CDR3 DNA: TGTGCCAGCAGTTTATACCGGGGGTTGCAAGAGACCCAGTACTTC
V gene: TRBV28
D gene: -
clone size: -
J gene: TRBJ2-5

CDR3 protein: CASSLARAREQFF
CDR3 DNA: TGTGCCAGCAGTTTAGCGCGGGCTCGTGAGCAGTTCTTC
V gene: TRBV12-3/TRBV12-4
D gene: -
clone size: many
J gene: TRBJ2-1

CDR3 protein: CASSLFEAGHNNEQFF
CDR3 DNA: TGTGCCAGCAGCTTATTCGAAGCGGGACATAACAATGAGCAGTTCTTC
V gene: TRBV7-3
D gene: -
clone size: -
J gene: TRBJ2-1

CDR3 protein: CASSLRPGLAHDNEQFF
CDR3 DNA: TGCGCCAGCAGCTTGAGGCCGGGACTAGCGCATGACAATGAGCAGTTCTTC
V gene: TRBV5-1
D gene: TRBD2
clone size: many
J gene: TRBJ2-1

CDR3 protein: CASSSSLGAGEQYF
CDR3 DNA: TGTGCCAGCAGTTCGTCTTTGGGAGCGGGTGAGCAGTACTTC
V gene: TRBV12-3/TRBV12-4
D gene: -
clone size: -
J gene: TRBJ2-7

CDR3 protein: CASPLYPTDTQYF
CDR3 DNA: TGTGCCAGCCCCCTCTACCCCACAGATACGCAGTATTTT
V gene: TRBV7-9
D gene: -
clone size: -
J gene: TRBJ2-3

CDR3 protein: CSGHSVQETQYF
CDR3 DNA: TGCAGTGGCCATAGCGTCCAAGAGACCCAGTACTTC
V gene: TRBV20-1
D gene: -
clone size: -
J gene: TRBJ2-5

CDR3 protein: CASSQDNTNEKLFF
CDR3 DNA: TGCGCCAGCAGCCAAGATAATACTAATGAAAAACTGTTTTTT
V gene: TRBV4-1
D gene: -
clone size: many
J gene: TRBJ1-4

CDR3 protein: CASSFSIGGRRVTDTQYF
CDR3 DNA: TGTGCCAGCAGTTTCAGTATAGGCGGGAGGCGGGTCACAGATACGCAGTATTTT
V gene: TRBV27
D gene: TRBD2
clone size: many
J gene: TRBJ2-3

CDR3 protein: CSARAGGRNTIYF
CDR3 DNA: TGCAGTGCTAGAGCAGGGGGCAGAAACACCATATATTTT
V gene: TRBV20-1
D gene: TRBD1
clone size: many
J gene: TRBJ1-3

CDR3 protein: CASSSRGQAGGYEQYF
CDR3 DNA: TGCGCCAGCAGCTCTAGAGGACAAGCGGGAGGGTATGAGCAGTACTTC
V gene: TRBV5-1
D gene: TRBD2
clone size: few
J gene: TRBJ2-7

CDR3 protein: CASRTGATGELFF
CDR3 DNA: TGCGCCAGCAGGACCGGGGCCACCGGGGAGCTGTTTTTT
V gene: TRBV5-1
D gene: -
clone size: -
J gene: TRBJ2-2

CDR3 protein: CSVQGLNQPQHF
CDR3 DNA: TGCAGCGTTCAGGGATTAAATCAGCCCCAGCATTTT
V gene: TRBV29-1
D gene: -
clone size: -
J gene: TRBJ1-5

CDR3 protein: CAARYRGRPYEQYF
CDR3 DNA: TGTGCCGCCCGTTACCGTGGCAGACCCTACGAGCAGTACTTC
V gene: TRBV10-3
D gene: -
clone size: many
J gene: TRBJ2-7

CDR3 protein: CASSPREAWELFF
CDR3 DNA: TGTGCCAGCAGCCCTAGAGAGGCCTGGGAGCTGTTTTTT
V gene: TRBV7-9
D gene: -
clone size: few
J gene: TRBJ2-2

CDR3 protein: CAISESQLSETQYF
CDR3 DNA: TGTGCCATCAGTGAGTCGCAGCTCTCGGAGACCCAGTACTTC
V gene: TRBV10-3
D gene: -
clone size: few
J gene: TRBJ2-5

CDR3 protein: CASSYSRGGELYNEQFF
CDR3 DNA: TGTGCCAGCAGTTACTCGAGAGGGGGAGAGCTCTACAATGAGCAGTTCTTC
V gene: TRBV6-5
D gene: -
clone size: many
J gene: TRBJ2-1

CDR3 protein: CASSLIRTRLSYEQYF
CDR3 DNA: TGTGCCAGCAGCTTGATCCGGACTCGACTCTCCTACGAGCAGTACTTC
V gene: TRBV5-5
D gene: -
clone size: many
J gene: TRBJ2-7

CDR3 protein: CASSDSSLNQPQHF
CDR3 DNA: TGTGCCAGCAGCGACAGCAGTCTCAATCAGCCCCAGCATTTT
V gene: TRBV6-1
D gene: -
clone size: many
J gene: TRBJ1-5

CDR3 protein: CASSLMGAYEQYF
CDR3 DNA: TGTGCCAGCAGTTTGATGGGGGCCTACGAGCAGTACTTC
V gene: TRBV7-2
D gene: -
clone size: -
J gene: TRBJ2-7

CDR3 protein: CSPRRGGGKKDEQFF
CDR3 DNA: TGCAGCCCTCGACGTGGGGGGGGTAAGAAGGATGAGCAGTTCTTC
V gene: TRBV20-1
D gene: TRBD2
clone size: few
J gene: TRBJ2-1

CDR3 protein: CASSLGRKGYNEQFF
CDR3 DNA: TGTGCCAGCAGTCTTGGGAGGAAAGGCTACAATGAGCAGTTCTTC
V gene: TRBV12-3/TRBV12-4
D gene: -
clone size: -
J gene: TRBJ2-1

CDR3 protein: CASALRREEQFF
CDR3 DNA: TGTGCTAGTGCCTTGAGGAGGGAGGAGCAGTTCTTC
V gene: TRBV12-5
D gene: -
clone size: many
J gene: TRBJ2-1

CDR3 protein: CASSEIAGDTQYF
CDR3 DNA: TGTGCCAGCAGTGAAATCGCGGGAGATACGCAGTATTTT
V gene: TRBV6-1
D gene: -
clone size: many
J gene: TRBJ2-3

CDR3 protein: CAFILASSYNEQFF
CDR3 DNA: TGTGCCTTTATTTTAGCCTCATCCTACAATGAGCAGTTCTTC
V gene: TRBV30
D gene: -
clone size: -
J gene: TRBJ2-1

CDR3 protein: CASSHPLVPRAKNIQYF
CDR3 DNA: TGCGCCAGCAGCCATCCCCTAGTCCCGAGGGCCAAAAACATTCAGTACTTC
V gene: TRBV4-1
D gene: -
clone size: many
J gene: TRBJ2-4

CDR3 protein: CASSLARQAQETQYF
CDR3 DNA: TGCGCCAGCAGCTTGGCCAGGCAGGCCCAAGAGACCCAGTACTTC
V gene: TRBV5-1
D gene: -
clone size: many
J gene: TRBJ2-5

CDR3 protein: CASSRTRGGGPQINEQFF
CDR3 DNA: TGTGCCAGCAGCCGTACCAGGGGGGGAGGGCCACAAATTAATGAGCAGTTCTTC
V gene: TRBV5-6
D gene: -
clone size: few
J gene: TRBJ2-1

CDR3 protein: CAWTPAEVYGYTF
CDR3 DNA: TGTGCCTGGACCCCAGCTGAGGTCTATGGCTACACCTTC
V gene: TRBV30
D gene: -
clone size: few
J gene: TRBJ1-2

CDR3 protein: CASSFQSSSTDTQYF
CDR3 DNA: TGTGCCAGCAGTTTTCAATCCTCTAGCACAGATACGCAGTATTTT
V gene: TRBV12-3/TRBV12-4
D gene: -
clone size: many
J gene: TRBJ2-3

CDR3 protein: CSATDPQSYEQYF
CDR3 DNA: TGCAGTGCTACCGATCCTCAGTCCTACGAGCAGTACTTC
V gene: TRBV20-1
D gene: -
clone size: many
J gene: TRBJ2-7

CDR3 protein: CASSRVLYTEAFF
CDR3 DNA: TGTGCCAGCTCTAGGGTTTTGTACACTGAAGCTTTCTTT
V gene: TRBV7-3
D gene: -
clone size: few
J gene: TRBJ1-1

CDR3 protein: CASSLAGGPLTYEQYF
CDR3 DNA: TGCGCCAGCAGCTTAGCGGGAGGACCTCTCACCTACGAGCAGTACTTC
V gene: TRBV5-1
D gene: TRBD2
clone size: many
J gene: TRBJ2-7

CDR3 protein: CASSRGLARPLQETQYF
CDR3 DNA: TGTGCCAGCAGCCGAGGGCTAGCCCGCCCCCTCCAAGAGACCCAGTACTTC
V gene: TRBV7-8
D gene: -
clone size: few
J gene: TRBJ2-5

CDR3 protein: CASSLMVSGRGSYNEQFF
CDR3 DNA: TGTGCCAGCAGTTTAATGGTTAGCGGGAGAGGATCCTACAATGAGCAGTTCTTC
V gene: TRBV28
D gene: TRBD2
clone size: many
J gene: TRBJ2-1

CDR3 protein: CSASTRGLDGYTF
CDR3 DNA: TGCAGTGCTAGTACTAGGGGGCTTGATGGCTACACCTTC
V gene: TRBV20-1
D gene: TRBD1
clone size: -
J gene: TRBJ1-2

CDR3 protein: CASSLGLDSSEQYF
CDR3 DNA: TGCGCCAGCAGCTTGGGGCTAGATTCGAGCGAGCAGTACTTC
V gene: TRBV5-1
D gene: -
clone size: many
J gene: TRBJ2-7

CDR3 protein: CASSSRPAYEQYF
CDR3 DNA: TGCGCCAGCAGCTCCCGACCTGCCTACGAGCAGTACTTC
V gene: TRBV5-1
D gene: -
clone size: many
J gene: TRBJ2-7

CDR3 protein: CASTTGTARETQYF
CDR3 DNA: TGCGCCAGCACCACCGGGACAGCCAGAGAGACCCAGTACTTC
V gene: TRBV5-1
D gene: TRBD1
clone size: -
J gene: TRBJ2-5